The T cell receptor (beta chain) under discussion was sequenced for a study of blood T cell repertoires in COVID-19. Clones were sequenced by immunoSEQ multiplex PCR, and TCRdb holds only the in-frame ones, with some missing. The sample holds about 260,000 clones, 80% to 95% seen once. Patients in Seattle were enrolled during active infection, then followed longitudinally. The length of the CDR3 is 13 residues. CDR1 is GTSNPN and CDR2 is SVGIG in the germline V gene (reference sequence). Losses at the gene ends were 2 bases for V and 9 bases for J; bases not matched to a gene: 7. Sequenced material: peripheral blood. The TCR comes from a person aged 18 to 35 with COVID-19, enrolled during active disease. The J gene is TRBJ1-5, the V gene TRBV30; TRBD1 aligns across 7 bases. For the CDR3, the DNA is TGTGCCTGGAGTACAGGGGCCCGGTGGCCCCAGCATTTT. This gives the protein CAWSTGARWPQHF.